The 6 T cell receptor beta chains below all came from one sample that was sequenced in a study of cytomegalovirus exposure and HLA in healthy donors. This PCR relied on a set of 60 Vbeta primers and 13 Jbeta primers. Profiled with immunoSEQ multiplex PCR; TCRdb holds only in-frame clones, not every one. The table has 110,000 to 150,000 clones, 68% seen once; the top ten hold roughly 4%. The sequenced material came from PBMCs. Receptors originate from a man in his sixties in good health and CMV-seronegative.

This chain links TRBV5-1 with TRBJ1-1, with D uncertain. V was cut by 0 bases and J by 7 bases, with 10 bases left in between. From germline, CDR1 is SGHRS and CDR2 YFSETQ. CDR3 length: 13 amino acids. CDR3 amino acids: CASSLAVGGEAFF. In DNA form, the CDR3 reads TGCGCCAGCAGCTTGGCGGTGGGAGGTGAAGCTTTCTTT. Looking up the rest from reference TRBV5-1 and TRBJ1-1 gives the full variable domain: KAGVTQTPRYLIKTRGQQVTLSCSPISGHRSVSWYQQTPGQGLQFLFEYFSETQRNKGNFPGRFSGRQFSNSRSEMNVSTLELGDSALYLCASSLAVGGEAFFGQGTRLTVV.

The rearrangement joins TRBV9 to TRBJ2-3, with D possibly TRBD2 on 5 matching bases. V shed 0 bases and J shed 0 bases, with 11 bases lying between them. The CDR3 sequence is 16 residues long. CDR1 and CDR2 from the germline V gene are SGDLS and YYNGEE. CDR3 DNA: TGTGCCAGCAGCGTAGAAAGCGGCTCTAGCACAGATACGCAGTATTTT. Protein: CASSVESGSSTDTQYF.

V gene TRBV5-6 combines with J gene TRBJ2-7, with no clear D. The CDR3 covers 13 residues. Trimming removed 0 bases from V and 6 bases from J, with 10 bases in between. Germline V gives CDR1 SGHDT, CDR2 YYEEEE. This chain's CDR3 is CASSLGLESEQYF. The CDR3 nucleotides are TGTGCCAGCAGCTTGGGATTGGAGTCCGAGCAGTACTTC.

This chain joins TRBV7-6 and TRBJ1-4; TRBD1 aligns across 12 bases. CDR3 size: 15 residues. J lost 8 bases, V lost 3 bases, and 4 bases had no gene match. CDR1 is SGHVS and CDR2 is FNYEAQ in the germline V gene. The CDR3 spells CASSLGTGGGEKLFF. DNA for the CDR3: TGTGCCAGCAGCTTGGGGACAGGGGGCGGAGAAAAACTGTTTTTT.

The chain uses TRBV7-6 and TRBJ2-3; 13 bases match TRBD2. V was pared by 5 bases and J by 1 base, with 6 bases of the junction left unmatched. This CDR3 has 17 residues. Germline loops: CDR1 SGHVS, CDR2 FNYEAQ. The DNA of the CDR3 is TGTGCCAGCAGCCCCAGACTAGCGGGAGGTGGCACAGATACGCAGTATTTT. Its translation is CASSPRLAGGGTDTQYF.

V usage is TRBV28 and J usage is TRBJ2-3; 12 bases map to TRBD1. The CDR3 extends over 15 amino acids. V trimming: 5 bases; J trimming: 6 bases; junction bases outside the gene matches: 6. Germline V gene data show CDR1 as MDHEN and CDR2 as SYDVKM. In nucleotides, the CDR3 is TGTGCCAGCAGTCCCGGGACAGGGGGCGAGGATACGCAGTATTTT. Amino acid sequence: CASSPGTGGEDTQYF.